Described below is a single T cell receptor beta chain sequence and its context. Its antigen is not identified. Donors, healthy HIV-negative adults, lacked recent acute infections or vaccinations. This entry comes from a study of shared clonotypes between healthy human individuals. The study's findings and limits: Rarefaction curves obtained for sorted subsets showed sequencing incomplete despite large depth. Memory subsets generally showed smaller estimated richness than naive subsets did.

Assay used: immunoSEQ multiplex PCR; TCRdb lists only in-frame clones, some missing. The sample yields about 1 million clones, 65% to 80% seen once. This TCR was sampled from a young man in good health. The material sequenced was memory CD4+ T cells sorted from blood. The subset here: CD45RA-negative fraction.

CDR3 sequence (DNA): TGTGCCAGCAGCTGGGGGAGCCGACAGGGGGCTGAAGCTTTCTTT. Amino acid sequence: CASSWGSRQGAEAFF. This rearrangement joins TRBV7-9 to TRBJ1-1, with TRBD1 matching 9 bases. V dropped 4 bases and J dropped 6; count of bases not matched to a gene: 9. The CDR3 runs 15 residues. The germline V gene has CDR1 SEHNR and CDR2 FQNEAQ (reference sequence).